The 20 T cell receptor beta chains given below trace back to one sample, sequenced in a study of T cell responses to AZD1222 COVID-19 vaccine (dated by TCRdb to 2020 to 2022). Preparation of the library involved the immunoSEQ multiplex PCR assay. TCRdb limited this immuneACCESS table to in-frame rearrangements with V and J called. A share of clones is missing; checked studies link under half to unresolved V genes, and the rest is unexplained. The sample has 100,000 to 150,000 clones on record, about nine tenths of them singletons. The ten largest make up 6.9% of the sample. Sample time point, as interpreted from the label and publication: baseline before first vaccination. The sequenced sample was peripheral blood, obtained on day 0 of AZD1222 vaccination. Every receptor here comes from an adult in good health.

This clone was counted only a few times. This sequence joins TRBV5-6 and TRBJ2-1; 7 bases agree with TRBD1. V lost 2 bases, J lost 5 bases, and 4 bases stayed unmatched. Germline values: CDR1 SGHDT, CDR2 YYEEEE. The CDR3 length is 14 residues. The CDR3 loop reads CASSFDREHNEQFF. The CDR3 DNA sequence: TGTGCCAGCAGCTTTGACAGGGAGCACAATGAGCAGTTCTTC.

This CDR3 is CASRTGVGEKLFF. The CDR3 DNA is TGTGCCAGCCGGACAGGGGTTGGAGAAAAACTGTTTTTT. J is TRBJ1-4 and V is TRBV25-1; TRBD1 agrees at 9 bases. CDR3 length equals 13 residues. After removal of 8 bases from V and 8 bases from J, the junction contained 6 bases not matched to a gene. Germline V gene data show CDR1 as MGHDK and CDR2 as SYGVNS.

The chain employs TRBV27 and TRBJ1-2; D might be TRBD1 (6 bases). V lost 3 bases and J 1 base, leaving 9 bases between the germline ends. This CDR3 comprises 14 residues. CDR1 is MNHEY, CDR2 SMNVEV, per germline (reference sequence). CDR3 in DNA: TGTGCCAGCAGTTTGTCAGGGGTTAACTATGGCTACACCTTC. Its protein product is CASSLSGVNYGYTF.

The chain employs TRBV5-8 and TRBJ2-7, with D uncertain. Trimming took off 0 bases at V and 6 bases at J, with 13 bases between the two ends. The CDR3 loop spans 14 amino acids. CDR1 and CDR2 (germline): SGHTS, YDEGEE. Here the CDR3 DNA reads TGTGCCAGCAGCTTGGACAGCCACCTCATCGAGCAGTACTTC. Its translation: CASSLDSHLIEQYF.

This clone has just a few counts. This chain connects TRBV19 to TRBJ2-3, with 10 bases that match TRBD1. Germline values: CDR1 LNHDA, CDR2 SQIVND (reference sequence). Trimming took 7 bases from V and 7 from J; bases not matched to a gene: 8. The CDR3 is 14 residues long. The CDR3 here is CASTSGQGFHTQYF. For the CDR3, the DNA is TGTGCCAGTACCTCGGGACAGGGGTTCCATACGCAGTATTTT.

The chain recombines TRBV27 with TRBJ2-5; unclear D gene. This CDR3 is 13 amino acids long. Germline CDR1 MNHEY, CDR2 SMNVEV (reference sequence). V was clipped by 5 bases and J by 2 bases, with 9 bases between them. The CDR3 coding sequence is TGTGCCAGCAGTGTGGTATGGCAAGAGACCCAGTACTTC. This gives the protein CASSVVWQETQYF.

The chain employs TRBV6-5 and TRBJ2-6, with D unclear. Trimming cost V 5 bases and J 0 bases, with 8 bases left between them. The germline V gene encodes CDR1 MNHEY and CDR2 SVGAGI. This CDR3 is built from 15 residues. As DNA, the CDR3 is TGTGCCAGCAGTAAGCAGTACTCTGGGGCCAACGTCCTGACTTTC. Its protein is CASSKQYSGANVLTF.

J is TRBJ1-5 and V is TRBV19; no clear D gene. This CDR3 is 14 amino acids long. Germline V gene sequence: CDR1 LNHDA, CDR2 SQIVND (reference sequence). Trimming cost V 7 bases and J 0 bases, with 10 bases left between them. CDR3 coding DNA: TGTGCCAGTAAGGACGACTATAGCAATCAGCCCCAGCATTTT. Its translation: CASKDDYSNQPQHF.

J is TRBJ1-1 and V is TRBV5-1; D uncertain. The CDR3 runs 15 residues. V was trimmed by 0 bases and J by 3 bases, leaving 12 bases between them. Germline V gene sequence: CDR1 SGHRS, CDR2 YFSETQ. The CDR3 sequence: CASSLDGRSDTEAFF. CDR3 nucleotide sequence: TGCGCCAGCAGCTTGGATGGCAGGAGTGACACTGAAGCTTTCTTT.

The chain is built from TRBV12-3 or TRBV12-4 and TRBJ1-2, with a possible D match to TRBD1 (5 bases). The ends were cut back, 5 bases at V and 1 base at J, with 8 bases in the middle. This CDR3 is 13 amino acids long. This CDR3 reads CASSPDSNYGYTF. CDR3 nucleotide sequence: TGTGCCAGCAGTCCCGACAGTAACTATGGCTACACCTTC.

The rearrangement uses TRBV3-1 (or the pseudogene TRBV3-2) and TRBJ1-6, with unresolved D. The CDR3 sequence is 14 residues long. CDR1 and CDR2 from the germline V gene are LGHDT and YNNKEL (reference sequence). Trimming stripped 0 bases from V and 8 bases from J, with 8 bases between. The CDR3 loop is CASSQDEEHSPLHF. In DNA form, the CDR3 reads TGTGCCAGCAGCCAAGATGAGGAGCATTCACCCCTCCACTTT.

The chain employs TRBV19 and TRBJ1-5, with a tentative D call TRBD1 (5 bases). V lost 4 bases and J 4 bases, leaving 11 bases between the germline ends. Germline CDR1 LNHDA, CDR2 SQIVND (reference sequence). The CDR3 runs to 14 residues. CDR3 bases: TGTGCCAGTAGTACGGGGCGGGGGAATCAGCCCCAGCATTTT. Translating gives CASSTGRGNQPQHF.

The rearrangement joins TRBV6-4 to TRBJ2-3, with 12 bases lining up with TRBD2. The CDR3 totals 16 residues. The germline CDR1 and CDR2 sequences are MRHNA and SNTAGT. The junction had 7 bases not matched to a gene; V was cut back by 3 bases and J by 6 bases. The CDR3 loop is CASSEETSGGQDTQYF. DNA for the CDR3: TGTGCCAGCAGTGAAGAAACTAGCGGGGGGCAGGATACGCAGTATTTT.

This clone was counted a few times. The chain links TRBV23-1 to TRBJ2-1; 10 nucleotides align to TRBD2. TRBV23-1 is flagged as an ORF with uncertain function. The V segment lost 0 bases and the J segment 5 bases; nucleotides outside the gene matches: 7. This CDR3 is built from 17 residues. The CDR3 coding sequence is TGCGCCAGCAGTCAATCTTCCCTAGCGGGGGCCCACAATGAGCAGTTCTTC. Translating gives CASSQSSLAGAHNEQFF.

The chain couples TRBV15 to TRBJ2-3; 8 bases map to TRBD2. CDR3 size: 14 residues. V shed 5 bases and J 5 bases; nucleotides not matched to a gene: 6. Germline V gene data show CDR1 as LNHNV and CDR2 as YYDKDF (reference sequence). DNA for the CDR3: TGTGCCACCAGCTTCGGGGGGGCCAGAGATACGCAGTATTTT. This codes for CATSFGGARDTQYF.

This chain links TRBV10-2 with TRBJ1-5; D is undetermined. Per the germline V gene, CDR1 is WSHSY and CDR2 is SAAADI. Deletions cut 2 bases from V and 6 bases from J, with 11 bases between. The CDR3 has 14 amino acids. CDR3 loop: CASSERANPQPQHF. The CDR3 region has the DNA TGCGCCAGCAGTGAGAGGGCAAATCCTCAGCCCCAGCATTTT.

This chain joins TRBV4-3 and TRBJ1-2; D gene uncertain. Trimming shortened V by 0 bases and J by 2 bases, and 10 bases separated the two germline ends. The CDR3 extends over 15 amino acids. Per germline, CDR1 LGHNA and CDR2 YSLEER. This CDR3 is CASSQESERNYGYTF. CDR3 nucleotide sequence: TGCGCCAGCAGCCAAGAGTCAGAAAGAAACTATGGCTACACCTTC.

The chain carries TRBV13 and TRBJ1-1; D is ambiguous. This CDR3 contains 15 residues. V lost 6 bases and J lost 0, with 14 bases in between. Germline-derived CDR1 and CDR2 are PRHDT and FYEKMQ (reference sequence). CDR3 in DNA: TGTGCCAGCAGATCCCTTTGGAACCTGAACACTGAAGCTTTCTTT. Its translation: CASRSLWNLNTEAFF.

In its sample, this clone was seen once. The chain carries TRBV4-3 and TRBJ1-1, with D tentatively TRBD1 (6 bases). CDR1 and CDR2 from the germline V gene are LGHNA and YSLEER. The CDR3 sequence is 16 residues long. Trimming stripped 4 bases from V and 4 bases from J, with 19 bases between. CDR3 region: CASSPQTGTSTTEAFF. CDR3 coding DNA: TGCGCCAGCAGCCCGCAAACCGGGACATCTACCACTGAAGCTTTCTTT.

In its sample, this clone was seen once. This rearrangement joins TRBV7-2 to TRBJ1-2; 8 bases are a match to TRBD1. Per germline, CDR1 SGHTA and CDR2 FQGNSA. After removal of 5 bases from V and 5 bases from J, the junction contained 4 bases not matched to a gene. The CDR3 covers 13 residues. For the CDR3, the DNA is TGTGCCAGCAGCGCTGGGACAGGTTATGGCTACACCTTC. Encoded protein: CASSAGTGYGYTF.